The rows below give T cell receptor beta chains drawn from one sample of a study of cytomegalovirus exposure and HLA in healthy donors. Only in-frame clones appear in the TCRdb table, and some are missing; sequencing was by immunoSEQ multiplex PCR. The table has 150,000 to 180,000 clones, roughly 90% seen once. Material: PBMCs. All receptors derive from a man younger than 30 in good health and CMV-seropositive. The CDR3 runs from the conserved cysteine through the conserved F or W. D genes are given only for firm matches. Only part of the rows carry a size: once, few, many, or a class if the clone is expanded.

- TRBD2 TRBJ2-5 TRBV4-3 TGCGCCAGCAGCCAAGCCCCGGGCGGGGGGAAAGAGACCCAGTACTTC CASSQAPGGGKETQYF
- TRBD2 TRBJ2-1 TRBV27 TGTGCCAGCAGTTTGGGCGGGGGAACCTACAATGAGCAGTTCTTC CASSLGGGTYNEQFF
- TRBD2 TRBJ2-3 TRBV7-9 TGTGCCAGCAGCTTAGGGGTTGGGAGCGGGGCTAGCACAGATACGCAGTATTTT CASSLGVGSGASTDTQYF
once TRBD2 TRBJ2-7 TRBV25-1 TGTGCCAGCAGAAGGACTAGCGGGACTCTCGCCTACGAGCAGTACTTC CASRRTSGTLAYEQYF
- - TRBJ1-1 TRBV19 TGTGCCAGTAGGGGGGGAGGGCTGAACACTGAAGCTTTCTTT CASRGGGLNTEAFF
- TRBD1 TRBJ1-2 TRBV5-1 TGCGCCAGCAGCAACAGGGGTGGGCGGGATGGCTACACCTTC CASSNRGGRDGYTF
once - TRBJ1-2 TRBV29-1 TGCAGCGCCGGGAGCTATGAGACAGCCGTGAGGGGCTACACCTTC CSAGSYETAVRGYTF
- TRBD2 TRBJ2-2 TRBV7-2 TGTGCCAGCAGCCGGGGACTAGGAGGCGCCGGGGAGCTGTTTTTT CASSRGLGGAGELFF
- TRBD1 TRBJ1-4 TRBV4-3 TGCGCCAGCAGCCAAGACCCCCCAGGGGGCCTCAAAGGCGAAAAACTGTTTTTT CASSQDPPGGLKGEKLFF
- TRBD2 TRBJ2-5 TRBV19 TGTGCCAGTAGGGATTTAGCGGGAGTGTCAGAGACCCAGTACTTC CASRDLAGVSETQYF
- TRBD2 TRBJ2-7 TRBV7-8 TGTGCCAGCAGCATTTCTAGCGGCTACGAGCAGTACTTC CASSISSGYEQYF
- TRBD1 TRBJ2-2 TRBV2 TGTGCCAGCAGTGGACAGGGCACGAACACCGGGGAGCTGTTTTTT CASSGQGTNTGELFF
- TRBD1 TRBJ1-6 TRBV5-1 TGCGCCAGCAGCTTGGACAGGGGGGTAGGATCACCCCTCCACTTT CASSLDRGVGSPLHF
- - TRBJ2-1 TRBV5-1 TGCGCCAGCAGCGGTATCGACAAAATTGGCGAGCAGTTCTTC CASSGIDKIGEQFF
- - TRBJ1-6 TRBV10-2 TGCGCCAGCAGTGAGGAGCCCGGGACACAGATCTTT CASSEEPGTQIF
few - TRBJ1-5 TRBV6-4 TGTGCCAGAGAAGGAGGCCGGGGCAATCAGCCCCAGCATTTT CAREGGRGNQPQHF
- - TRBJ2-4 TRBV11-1 TGTGCCAGCAGCGCGCCACCGGTAGGGCGGGACCCAGCCAAAAACATTCAGTACTTC CASSAPPVGRDPAKNIQYF
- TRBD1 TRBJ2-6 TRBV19 TGTGCCAGTAGTATGGGGACAGGGCCCTCTGGGGCCAACGTCCTGACTTTC CASSMGTGPSGANVLTF
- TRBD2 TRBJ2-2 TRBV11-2 TGTGCCAGCAGCTTAGTGGTCCCTAGCGGGAATTCTGGCGGGGAGCTGTTTTTT CASSLVVPSGNSGGELFF
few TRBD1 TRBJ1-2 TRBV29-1 TGCAGCGTGCAGACAGGGAGGTATGGCTACACCTTC CSVQTGRYGYTF
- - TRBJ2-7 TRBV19 TGTGCCAGTAGTATAGAAGCAGGTAGCTCCTACGAGCAGTACTTC CASSIEAGSSYEQYF
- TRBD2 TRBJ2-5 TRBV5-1 TGCGCCAGCAGCTTCGGACTAGCGGCGGAGACCCAGTACTTC CASSFGLAAETQYF
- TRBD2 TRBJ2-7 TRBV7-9 TGTGCCAGCAGCTTAGTGTCACCTAGCGGGAGCTCCTACGAGCAGTACTTC CASSLVSPSGSSYEQYF
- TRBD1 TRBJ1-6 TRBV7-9 TGTGCCAGCAGCACGGGACAGGGGGCTTCACCCCTCCACTTT CASSTGQGASPLHF
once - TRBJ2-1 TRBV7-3 TGTGCCAGCAGCTTCAATGACAGGGCGGGAAGGTACAATGAGCAGTTCTTC CASSFNDRAGRYNEQFF
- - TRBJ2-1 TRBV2 TGTGCCAGCAGTGCGTCAGACAATGAGCAGTTCTTC CASSASDNEQFF
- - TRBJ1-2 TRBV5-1 TGCGCCAGCAGCTTGTCAGGGGATTATCGCTACACCTTC CASSLSGDYRYTF
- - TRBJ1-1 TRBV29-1 TGCAGCGTTGCCAGGGCCCAACAGGAAGCTTTCTTT CSVARAQQEAFF
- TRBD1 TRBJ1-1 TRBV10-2 TGCGCCAGCAGTCCAGACAGGGGGATTCCTGAAGCTTTCTTT CASSPDRGIPEAFF
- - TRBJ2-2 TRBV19 TGTGCCAGTAGTATACCGAGAGGAGAGCGGGCCGGGGAGCTGTTTTTT CASSIPRGERAGELFF
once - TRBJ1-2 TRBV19 TGTGCCAGTAGTATCCCCCGGGAAGCTAACTATGGCTACACCTTC CASSIPREANYGYTF
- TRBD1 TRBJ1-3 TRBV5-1 TGCGCCAGCAGCGCCGACAGGGGTAACGGAAACACCATATATTTT CASSADRGNGNTIYF